One and the same sample provided the 15 T cell receptor beta chains below, sequenced in a study of regulatory T cells in long-lasting Graves disease. With iRepertoire HTBI primers and Arm-PCR of CDR3 regions, TCR beta libraries were built. TCRdb reanalysed the multiplex PCR reads using MiXCR and keeps one entry per CDR3 protein. The table has 600,000 to 850,000 distinct CDR3 sequences, 25% to 30% seen once. Time point specified: persistent/refractory GD, antithyroid drugs over 5 years with positive TRAb. PBMCs were the source of the RNA used for TCR sequencing. The sequenced sample was peripheral blood mononuclear cells (PBMCs), obtained when the disease was refractory, from a patient treated with antithyroid drugs. The receptors come from a female donor with Graves disease.

The CDR3 spells CASSARQGRDNQPQHF. The CDR3, as DNA: TGTGCCAGTAGTGCCCGACAGGGGAGAGACAATCAGCCCCAGCATTTT. The gene calls are TRBV19 and TRBJ1-5; 8 bases fit TRBD1. J lost 3 bases, V lost 5 bases, and 9 bases had no gene match. Germline CDR1 and CDR2: LNHDA and SQIVND (reference sequence). This CDR3 contains 16 residues.

Notes on this clonotype: A much more abundant neighbour one base away suggests this may be a read error. The V and J genes are TRBV2 and TRBJ1-6, with D possibly TRBD1 on 6 matching bases. V was shortened by 11 bases and J by 0 bases, with 20 bases between the two germline ends. This CDR3 is 17 amino acids long. CDR1 is SNHLY, CDR2 FYNNEI, per germline. In nucleotides, the CDR3 is TGTGCCTCCACTCTCGACAGGACGACCTCCTATAATTCACCCCTCCACTTT. Its translation: CASTLDRTTSYNSPLHF.

The chain couples TRBV7-3 to TRBJ2-5; 12 bases agree with TRBD1. The length of the CDR3 is 16 residues. Germline lookup yields CDR1 SGHTA and CDR2 FQGTGA. Losses at the gene ends were 4 bases for V and 4 bases for J; bases not matched to a gene: 7. This chain's CDR3 is CASSYPRDRGPETQYF. CDR3 in DNA: TGTGCCAGCAGCTACCCCCGGGACAGGGGGCCAGAGACCCAGTACTTC.

There are a few counts of this clonotype. V gene TRBV28 combines with J gene TRBJ2-7; 7 bases agree with TRBD2. With 1 base clipped from V and 2 bases from J, the junction kept 2 bases outside the gene matches. The CDR3 runs to 14 residues. Germline V CDR1 and CDR2: MDHEN, SYDVKM. The DNA for the CDR3 is TGTGCCAGCAGTTTATACGGGGGGACCTACGAGCAGTACTTC. This sequence encodes CASSLYGGTYEQYF.

The rearrangement uses TRBV2 and TRBJ2-3; D is uncertain. Germline V gene lookup returns CDR1 SNHLY and CDR2 FYNNEI. The CDR3 totals 13 residues. V was cut by 4 bases and J by 2 bases, with 7 bases left in between. The CDR3 coding sequence is TGTGCCAGCAGTGGGGCGTACACAGATACGCAGTATTTT. As protein: CASSGAYTDTQYF.

This clonotype appeared many times. This chain links TRBV2 with TRBJ1-4, with a tentative D call TRBD1 (6 bases). The CDR3 is 16 residues long. V lost 0 bases, J lost 4 bases, and 12 bases lay in between. Germline-derived CDR1 and CDR2 are SNHLY and FYNNEI. CDR3 nucleotide sequence: TGTGCCAGCAGTGAAGCTCGGGGGGCTGGTAATGAAAAACTGTTTTTT. This gives the protein CASSEARGAGNEKLFF. Filled out from reference TRBV2 and TRBJ1-4, the complete variable domain reads EPEVTQTPSHQVTQMGQEVILRCVPISNHLYFYWYRQILGQKVEFLVSFYNNEISEKSEIFDDQFSVERPDGSNFTLKIRSTKLEDSAMYFCASSEARGAGNEKLFFGSGTQLSVL.

This clonotype was detected only a few times. The DNA of the CDR3 is TGCAGCGTTGCTCATTCCGAAGCTTTCTTT. The encoded protein is CSVAHSEAFF. The V gene is TRBV29-1, the J gene TRBJ1-1; D gene uncertain. Germline CDR1 and CDR2: SQVTM and ANQGSEA. The V gene lost 4 bases and the J gene lost 8 bases, with 8 bases spanning the gap. The CDR3 is 10 residues long.

The genes are TRBV20-1 and TRBJ2-1, with 10 positions matching TRBD2. Germline-derived CDR1 and CDR2 are DFQATT and SNEGSKA (reference sequence). The CDR3 has 14 amino acids. V was clipped by 3 bases and J by 6 bases; unmatched bases: 5. CDR3 in amino acids: CSASSLAGVNEQFF. As DNA, the CDR3 is TGCAGTGCTAGTAGCCTAGCGGGAGTCAATGAGCAGTTCTTC.

This clonotype was observed a handful of times. The rearrangement links TRBV28 to TRBJ1-2; 7 nucleotides align to TRBD1. CDR3 length: 14 amino acids. Germline CDR1 MDHEN, CDR2 SYDVKM. Unmatched junction bases numbered 16, after V lost 10 bases and J lost 8 bases. The CDR3 is CATQVGGLGRGYTF. DNA for the CDR3: TGTGCCACCCAAGTAGGGGGCCTCGGGCGGGGCTACACCTTC.

In its sample, this clonotype was seen many times. This chain joins TRBV2 and TRBJ2-5; D may be TRBD2 (5 bases). The V gene's germline CDR1 is SNHLY and CDR2 FYNNEI. CDR3 length: 18 residues. V was trimmed by 6 bases and J by 5 bases, leaving 28 bases between them. CDR3 region: CASSVPAAVTAVGETQYF. Written as DNA, the CDR3 is TGTGCCAGCAGCGTACCAGCGGCCGTGACGGCCGTAGGGGAGACCCAGTACTTC.

The table lists this clonotype with many counts. The rearrangement joins TRBV2 to TRBJ2-7; 9 nucleotides agree with TRBD1. In germline, CDR1 is SNHLY, CDR2 FYNNEI. The CDR3 has 14 amino acids. The V segment lost 8 bases and the J segment 4 bases; nucleotides outside the gene matches: 9. Here the CDR3 DNA reads TGTGCCAGCCGCGTAGGGACAGGGCTATACGAGCAGTACTTC. Its protein product is CASRVGTGLYEQYF.

The chain is built from TRBV28 and TRBJ1-1, with D perhaps TRBD1 (6 bases). Per germline, CDR1 MDHEN and CDR2 SYDVKM. The ends were cut back, 7 bases at V and 1 base at J, with 16 bases in the middle. CDR3 length equals 15 residues. This chain's CDR3 is CASITGMLPNTEAFF. The CDR3 DNA is TGTGCCAGCATTACAGGGATGCTCCCGAACACTGAAGCTTTCTTT.

This clonotype was observed at least ten times. The chain carries TRBV6-1 and TRBJ1-1; the D is unclear. Per the germline V gene, CDR1 is MNHNS and CDR2 is SASEGT. Trimming cost V 8 bases and J 1 base, with 14 bases left between them. The length of the CDR3 is 14 residues. Here the CDR3 reads CASYFWGSNTEAFF. Written as DNA, the CDR3 is TGTGCCAGCTATTTTTGGGGTTCGAACACTGAAGCTTTCTTT.

The V and J genes are TRBV3-1 and TRBJ1-1; D ambiguous. The germline V and J ends were trimmed by 0 bases and 4 bases, with 12 bases remaining between them. The germline V gene encodes CDR1 LGHDT and CDR2 YNNKEL (reference sequence). This CDR3 spans 15 amino acids. The CDR3 bases are TGTGCCAGCAGCCAAGAGCCCCCATCGGGCACTGAAGCTTTCTTT. As protein: CASSQEPPSGTEAFF.

In regard to this clonotype: At one end the junction does not follow the germline gene, possibly because of a read error. This chain links TRBV10-1 with TRBJ1-6, with D possibly matching TRBD1 (5 bases). CDR3 length equals 9 residues. From germline, CDR1 is WNHNN and CDR2 SYGVQD (reference sequence). CDR3 nucleotide sequence: TGCGCCAGCCCCGGGGGACCATACTTT. It specifies CASPGGPYF.